A single sample gave rise to the 30 T cell receptor beta chains below, sequenced in a study of T-cell reconstitution after alpha-beta-depleted transplantation in children. Preparation of the TCRbeta library was carried out with unique molecular identifiers. Via MiXCR, TCRdb re-called the PCR reads, giving one row per CDR3 protein. The data show roughly 120,000 distinct CDR3 sequences, 20% to 25% seen once. This specimen was PBMCs, mostly from graft donor cells, taken 180 days after TCRalphabeta/CD19-depleted stem cell transplant. These receptors were obtained from a male patient aged 2-10 years who had a stem cell transplant for chronic granulomatous disease, so the T cells may come from the graft donor.

This clonotype was seen repeatedly, ten times or more. The chain combines TRBV20-1 with TRBJ2-1, with D maybe TRBD2 (5 bases). The V end lost 4 bases, the J end lost 15 bases, and 10 bases lay between the germline ends. The CDR3 is 9 amino acids. Germline CDR1 DFQATT, CDR2 SNEGSKA (reference sequence). The CDR3 sequence: CSATRAGFF. The CDR3 DNA follows: TGCAGTGCTACCCGGGCGGGGTTCTTC.

The gene calls are TRBV12-3 or TRBV12-4 and TRBJ2-4, with TRBD2 matching 9 bases. The CDR3 extends over 14 amino acids. J was trimmed by 6 bases and V by 3 bases; bases with no gene match: 3. CDR3 coding DNA: TGTGCCAGCAGTTTGCGGGAGGGCGGAAACATTCAGTACTTC. Its protein is CASSLREGGNIQYF.

This chain uses TRBV5-1 with TRBJ1-1; 7 bases fit TRBD1. The junction had 5 bases not matched to a gene; V was cut back by 1 base and J by 5 bases. Germline CDR1 is SGHRS and CDR2 is YFSETQ. The CDR3 extends over 14 amino acids. The CDR3 here is CASSLRRGMTEAFF. Written as DNA, the CDR3 is TGCGCCAGCAGCTTGCGCAGGGGGATGACTGAAGCTTTCTTT.

The chain carries TRBV12-3 or TRBV12-4 and TRBJ2-3; D is uncertain. V was shortened by 6 bases and J by 0 bases, with 16 bases between the two germline ends. The CDR3 spans 16 residues. CDR3 sequence (DNA): TGTGCCAGCAGCCCCCGGGCGAAAACTAGCACAGATACGCAGTATTTT. It codes for CASSPRAKTSTDTQYF.

The chain recombines TRBV7-9 with TRBJ2-1; possibly TRBD2 for D (6 bases). This CDR3 region has 16 residues. The V and J ends lost 1 base and 4 bases respectively, with 14 bases between them. The germline V gene has CDR1 SEHNR and CDR2 FQNEAQ (reference sequence). The DNA for the CDR3 is TGTGCCAGCAGCTTAGGTCGGGACTTGCCTTACAATGAGCAGTTCTTC. Translating it yields CASSLGRDLPYNEQFF.

Ten or more counts support this clonotype. This chain joins TRBV24-1 and TRBJ2-2; 7 bases map to TRBD2. The CDR3 extends over 15 amino acids. CDR1 and CDR2 from the germline V gene are KGHDR and SFDVKD. V lost 7 bases, J lost 7 bases, and 11 bases stayed unmatched. The CDR3 DNA sequence: TGTGCCACCAGCGACCCCGGACTAGTGGGCGGGGAGCTGTTTTTT. Translating it yields CATSDPGLVGGELFF.

This clonotype came up many times. This chain's CDR3 is CASSLRRGQRETQYF. The CDR3 DNA reads TGTGCCAGCAGCTTGCGCAGGGGGCAAAGAGAGACCCAGTACTTC. This sequence joins TRBV5-6 and TRBJ2-5; TRBD1 matches 8 bases. CDR3 length: 15 amino acids. V gave up 1 base and J gave up 4 bases; unmatched junction bases: 6. Germline assignment: CDR1 SGHDT and CDR2 YYEEEE.

In this sample, this clonotype turned up many times. The chain uses TRBV27 and TRBJ2-1; tentatively, D is TRBD2 (5 bases). The CDR3 contains 17 residues. Trimming shortened V by 6 bases and J by 3 bases, and 21 bases separated the two germline ends. Germline V CDR1 and CDR2: MNHEY, SMNVEV (reference sequence). The CDR3 here is CASSRANAPGIYNEQFF. CDR3 in DNA: TGTGCCAGCAGCCGGGCCAACGCCCCGGGAATCTACAATGAGCAGTTCTTC.

This chain connects TRBV12-3 or TRBV12-4 to TRBJ2-3; unclear D gene. The CDR3 has 14 residues. V shed 2 bases and J shed 1 base, with 7 bases lying between them. The CDR3 DNA reads TGTGCCAGCAGTTTAACCGCTCGCACAGATACGCAGTATTTT. It is translated as CASSLTARTDTQYF.

The V gene is TRBV24-1, the J gene TRBJ2-1, with 8 bases that match TRBD2. The germline V gene has CDR1 KGHDR and CDR2 SFDVKD. The V gene end was trimmed by 4 bases and the J gene end by 0 bases; junction bases not matched to a gene: 4. This CDR3 region has 16 residues. The CDR3 region has the DNA TGTGCCACCAGTGACGTAGCGGGAAGCTCCTACAATGAGCAGTTCTTC. Protein sequence: CATSDVAGSSYNEQFF.

This clonotype was counted ten times or more. V and J are TRBV21-1 and TRBJ2-7; the table gives TRBD2 as D, unverified against the DNA. TRBV21-1 is listed as a pseudogene. The CDR3 is made up of 13 amino acids. This CDR3 reads CASSKLGLDEQYF. The CDR3 DNA reads as TGTGCCAGCAGCAAATTGGGACTAGACGAGCAGTACTTC.

This clonotype was observed many times. The rearrangement uses TRBV29-1 and TRBJ2-7, with D perhaps TRBD1 or TRBD2 (5 bases each). Germline CDR1 and CDR2: SQVTM and ANQGSEA. The CDR3 extends over 13 amino acids. V shed 5 bases and J shed 4 bases, with 15 bases lying between them. In nucleotides, the CDR3 is TGCAGCGTTTCCCAGAGGGGTGGGTACGAGCAGTACTTC. Protein: CSVSQRGGYEQYF.

This clonotype was observed many times. The chain couples TRBV5-1 to TRBJ1-5; 9 nucleotides line up with TRBD1. After removal of 6 bases from V and 3 bases from J, the junction contained 7 bases not matched to a gene. This CDR3 is 15 amino acids long. Germline assignment: CDR1 SGHRS and CDR2 YFSETQ. Written as DNA, the CDR3 is TGCGCCAGCATATCGGGACAGGGTGACAATCAGCCCCAGCATTTT. Translating gives CASISGQGDNQPQHF.

In its sample, this clonotype was seen many times. The V gene is TRBV12-3 or TRBV12-4, the J gene TRBJ2-7, with 9 positions matching TRBD1. Trimming cost V 5 bases and J 3 bases; bases outside gene matches: 2. This CDR3 is built from 13 residues. The CDR3 DNA follows: TGTGCCAGCAGTCCGGGACAGGGCTACGAGCAGTACTTC. Its protein product is CASSPGQGYEQYF.

About this clonotype itself: The junction shows a germline mismatch at one end, possibly a read error. V and J are TRBV5-1 and TRBJ2-6; a weak D match, TRBD1 (5 bases). The CDR3 length is 15 residues. Germline V gene sequence: CDR1 SGHRS, CDR2 YFSETQ. In DNA form, the CDR3 reads TGCGCCAGCAGCTCTAGAACCTCTGGGGCCAACGGCCTGACTTTC. It translates to CASSSRTSGANGLTF.

The chain joins TRBV5-6 to TRBJ2-6, with 8 bases that match TRBD2. V dropped 4 bases and J dropped 0; count of bases not matched to a gene: 12. Germline V gene sequence: CDR1 SGHDT, CDR2 YYEEEE. This CDR3 is 19 amino acids long. The DNA of the CDR3 is TGTGCCAGCAGCACCCGGTGGTTAGCGGGAAACTCTGGGGCCAACGTCCTGACTTTC. Its translation: CASSTRWLAGNSGANVLTF. The full variable domain, with the rest looked up from reference TRBV5-6 and TRBJ2-6, is DAGVTQSPTHLIKTRGQQVTLRCSPKSGHDTVSWYQQALGQGPQFIFQYYEEEERQRGNFPDRFSGHQFPNYSSELNVNALLLGDSALYLCASSTRWLAGNSGANVLTFGAGSRLTVL.

This chain connects TRBV15 to TRBJ2-3; possible D gene TRBD1, 6 bases. V shed 8 bases and J shed 0 bases, with 12 bases lying between them. The germline gives CDR1 LNHNV, CDR2 YYDKDF (reference sequence). The CDR3 is 14 amino acids. DNA of the CDR3: TGTGCCACCGAACCGGGACACAGCACAGATACGCAGTATTTT. It encodes CATEPGHSTDTQYF.

The sample holds a few counts of this clonotype. The chain combines TRBV28 with TRBJ2-7, with D tentatively TRBD2 (6 bases). This CDR3 spans 13 amino acids. The ends were cut back, 4 bases at V and 3 bases at J, with 10 bases in the middle. CDR1 and CDR2 from the germline V gene are MDHEN and SYDVKM. Here the CDR3 DNA reads TGTGCCAGCAGTTCGGGACTGGGCTACGAGCAGTACTTC. The encoded protein is CASSSGLGYEQYF.

This clonotype has more than one count but fewer than ten. The rearrangement joins TRBV7-2 to TRBJ2-1, with 9 nucleotides matching TRBD1. This CDR3 comprises 15 residues. Germline CDR1 SGHTA, CDR2 FQGNSA. J was trimmed by 8 bases and V by 3 bases; bases with no gene match: 8. As DNA, the CDR3 is TGTGCCAGCAGCTTGTTTACGGGACAGGGCCATGAGCAGTTCTTC. It translates to CASSLFTGQGHEQFF.

The V call is TRBV11-2, the J call TRBJ2-1; 8 bases agree with TRBD2. The germline CDR1 and CDR2 sequences are SGHAT and FQNNGV. The CDR3 length is 15 residues. The junction had 6 bases not matched to a gene; V was cut back by 0 bases and J by 8 bases. CDR3 sequence: CASSLEFLAGYEQFF. Here the CDR3 DNA reads TGTGCCAGCAGCTTAGAGTTCCTAGCGGGCTATGAGCAGTTCTTC. The entire variable domain, with the rest obtained from reference TRBV11-2 and TRBJ2-1, is as follows: EAGVAQSPRYKIIEKRQSVAFWCNPISGHATLYWYQQILGQGPKLLIQFQNNGVVDDSQLPKDRFSAERLKGVDSTLKIQPAKLEDSAVYLCASSLEFLAGYEQFFGPGTRLTVL.

This clonotype occurred a few times. CDR3 in amino acids: CASSFPQGARNEQFF. Here the CDR3 DNA reads TGTGCCAGCAGTTTTCCGCAGGGGGCGCGTAATGAGCAGTTCTTC. The rearrangement joins TRBV28 to TRBJ2-1; 8 nucleotides match TRBD1. CDR3 size: 15 residues. The V segment lost 3 bases and the J segment 7 bases; nucleotides outside the gene matches: 8. Germline CDR1 and CDR2: MDHEN and SYDVKM.

V and J are TRBV12-3 or TRBV12-4 and TRBJ2-7; unclear D gene. The CDR3 extends over 14 amino acids. Trimming cost V 2 bases and J 2 bases, with 10 bases left between them. In nucleotides, the CDR3 is TGTGCCAGCAGTTTAAGCCCAGTTACCTACGAGCAGTACTTC. It translates to CASSLSPVTYEQYF.

This clonotype was seen ten or more times. V gene TRBV6-5 combines with J gene TRBJ2-5; the match to TRBD1 covers 7 bases. CDR3 length equals 14 residues. The germline V gene has CDR1 MNHEY and CDR2 SVGAGI. The V gene end was trimmed by 4 bases and the J gene end by 1 base; junction bases not matched to a gene: 3. CDR3: CASSLQGPQETQYF. Here the CDR3 DNA reads TGTGCCAGCAGTTTACAGGGGCCCCAAGAGACCCAGTACTTC.

This clonotype was counted at least ten times. The J gene is TRBJ2-7, the V gene TRBV6-5; 13 bases map to TRBD2. The length of the CDR3 is 15 residues. Trimming cost V 5 bases and J 6 bases; bases outside gene matches: 7. Per germline, CDR1 MNHEY and CDR2 SVGAGI. The CDR3 nucleotides read TGTGCCAGCAGTCCTGGACTAGCGGGAGTCGCCGAGCAGTACTTC. Translating gives CASSPGLAGVAEQYF.

This clonotype was detected many times. This rearrangement joins TRBV20-1 to TRBJ2-1; D gene ambiguous. This CDR3 region has 10 residues. The V end was cut by 3 bases, the J end by 6 bases, with 3 bases between. Germline lookup yields CDR1 DFQATT and CDR2 SNEGSKA (reference sequence). CDR3 in DNA: TGCAGTGCTAGCGCCAATGAGCAGTTCTTC. Its translation is CSASANEQFF.

A word on this clonotype: An end of the junction differs from the germline gene, which may be a read error. This rearrangement joins TRBV12-3 or TRBV12-4 to TRBJ1-6; D not resolved. The CDR3 runs 14 residues. The CDR3 sequence: CASSYGSDNSPLHF. CDR3 bases: TGTGCCAGCAGCTACGGATCGGATAATTCCCCCCTCCACTTT.

This clonotype was counted between two and nine times. The chain recombines TRBV25-1 with TRBJ1-2; D is unresolved. The CDR3 loop spans 8 amino acids. Germline CDR1 and CDR2: MGHDK and SYGVNS. The CDR3 spells CRPMGYTF. The CDR3 nucleotides are TGTCGTCCTATGGGCTACACCTTC.

In this sample, this clonotype turned up a few times. V gene TRBV12-3 or TRBV12-4 combines with J gene TRBJ2-1; a weak D match, TRBD2 (5 bases). The CDR3 has 10 amino acids. V lost 3 bases and J lost 14, with 8 bases in between. The CDR3 protein is CASSFYGKFF. In DNA form, the CDR3 reads TGTGCCAGCAGTTTTTACGGGAAGTTCTTC.

At least ten counts were recorded for this clonotype. The CDR3 spells CSARDLSGSGNTQYF. In DNA form, the CDR3 reads TGCAGTGCTAGAGATCTAAGCGGGAGTGGCAATACGCAGTATTTT. The chain has TRBV20-1 and TRBJ2-3; 8 bases map to TRBD2. CDR3 length equals 15 residues. Trimming cost V 0 bases and J 7 bases; bases outside gene matches: 9. Germline CDR1 reads DFQATT; CDR2 reads SNEGSKA (reference sequence).

This clonotype was seen many times. V usage is TRBV29-1 and J usage is TRBJ2-1, with TRBD2 matching over 8 bases. CDR1 is SQVTM and CDR2 is ANQGSEA in the germline V gene. J gave up 3 bases and V 1 base, and 5 bases lay outside the gene matches. This CDR3 contains 15 residues. Here the CDR3 DNA reads TGCAGCGTTGAAGGGCAGCGGGAGAGCTACAATGAGCAGTTCTTC. This codes for CSVEGQRESYNEQFF.